This TCR beta chain was profiled in a study of response to subunit inactivated influenza vaccine. Each CDR3 protein is one row after TCRdb ran MiXCR on the RT-PCR reads. The sample has around 600,000 distinct CDR3 sequences, roughly 10% seen once. The table lists this clonotype with a few counts. The ends were cut back, 3 bases at V and 3 bases at J, with 9 bases in the middle. The CDR3 runs to 14 residues. Germline values: CDR1 KGHSH, CDR2 LQKENI. This same sample was also taken into another study, of T cells expressing NK-cell markers. That paper notes: UMI-tagged 5'RACE template switching yielded the TCR beta cDNA. Seven donors tested HCMV-seropositive and one tested seronegative among the eight sequenced.

This TCR came from a man aged 45-65 years who received an inactivated influenza vaccine. V usage is TRBV18 and J usage is TRBJ1-3; TRBD1 might be the D (5 bases). This specimen consisted of PBMCs from blood, obtained on the day of vaccination. The DNA of the CDR3 is TGTGCCAGCTCACCGCCGACAGATGGAAACACCATATATTTT. This sequence encodes CASSPPTDGNTIYF.